Presented here are 2 T cell receptor beta chains from one specimen sequenced in a study of blood T cell repertoires in COVID-19 (dated by TCRdb to the early 2020s). The protocol used for the library was the immunoSEQ multiplex PCR assay. TCRdb took over this immuneACCESS table, retaining in-frame rearrangements with V and J assigned. Such tables are incomplete; in checked studies, under half of the missing clones stem from an unresolved V gene, and the remainder is unexplained. This sample comprises about 310,000 clones, about nine tenths of them detected only once. The top ten clones comprise 1% of the sample. Sequencing was performed on peripheral blood. The receptors come from a man in his forties or fifties with active or convalescent COVID-19.

V gene TRBV30 combines with J gene TRBJ1-1; 10 bases match TRBD1. Germline CDR1 GTSNPN, CDR2 SVGIG (reference sequence). Trimming removed 5 bases from V and 5 bases from J; junction bases left unmatched: 5. This CDR3 is 13 amino acids long. CDR3 residues: CAWQTGGGTEAFF. For the CDR3, the DNA is TGTGCCTGGCAGACAGGGGGCGGTACTGAAGCTTTCTTT.

This sequence joins TRBV15 and TRBJ2-6, with a possible D match to TRBD2 (6 bases). The V gene's germline CDR1 is LNHNV and CDR2 YYDKDF (reference sequence). The V end lost 5 bases, the J end lost 2 bases, and 13 bases lay between the germline ends. The CDR3 contains 16 residues. In DNA form, the CDR3 reads TGTGCCACCAGCTCACGAACGGGAGCTGGGGCCAACGTCCTGACTTTC. Amino acids: CATSSRTGAGANVLTF.